This T cell receptor beta chain was found in a study of CD8 T cells in Susac syndrome. TCR beta from blood CD8+ and CD4+ T cells was sequenced. Age- and sex-matched healthy donors served as the control group. TEMRA cells underwent FACS enrichment and CD8+ and CD4+ T cells underwent negative isolation. A quantity of about 0.5 to 1 ug RNA underwent reverse transcription using random hexamers. Multiplex PCR with immunoSEQ amplified the TCR beta CDR3 across 54 Vbeta and 13 Jbeta. One entry per CDR3 protein, called by TCRdb with MiXCR from the immunoSEQ multiplex PCR reads. The top ten hold less than 0.15% of the sample, which has 90,000 to 150,000 distinct CDR3 sequences, 85% to 95% seen once. Trimming removed 2 bases from V and 4 bases from J, with 14 bases in between. CDR1 and CDR2 from the germline V gene are MNHEY and SVGAGI. This CDR3 spans 15 amino acids.

Sequenced sample: CD4+ T cells from PBMCs. This receptor was identified in a human donor in good health. The chain uses TRBV6-5 and TRBJ1-1; TRBD1 might be the D (5 bases). CDR3 in amino acids: CASSYRRVGGTEAFF. The CDR3 DNA sequence: TGTGCCAGCAGTTACCGCCGGGTTGGGGGCACTGAAGCTTTCTTT.